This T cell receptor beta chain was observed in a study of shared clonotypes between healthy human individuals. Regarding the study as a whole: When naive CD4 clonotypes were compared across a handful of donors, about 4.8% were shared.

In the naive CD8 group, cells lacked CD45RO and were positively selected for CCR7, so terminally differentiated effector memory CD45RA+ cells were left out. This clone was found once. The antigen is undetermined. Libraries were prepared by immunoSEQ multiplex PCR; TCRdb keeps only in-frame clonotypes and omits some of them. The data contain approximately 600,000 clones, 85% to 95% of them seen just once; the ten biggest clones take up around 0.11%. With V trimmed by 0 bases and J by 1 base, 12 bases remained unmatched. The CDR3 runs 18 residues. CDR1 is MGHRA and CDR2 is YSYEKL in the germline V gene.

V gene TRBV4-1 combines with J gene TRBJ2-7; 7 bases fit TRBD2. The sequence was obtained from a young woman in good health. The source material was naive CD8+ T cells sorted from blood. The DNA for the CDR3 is TGCGCCAGCAGCCAAGATACACTGTCGGCTAGCGGTTCCTACGAGCAGTACTTC. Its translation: CASSQDTLSASGSYEQYF.